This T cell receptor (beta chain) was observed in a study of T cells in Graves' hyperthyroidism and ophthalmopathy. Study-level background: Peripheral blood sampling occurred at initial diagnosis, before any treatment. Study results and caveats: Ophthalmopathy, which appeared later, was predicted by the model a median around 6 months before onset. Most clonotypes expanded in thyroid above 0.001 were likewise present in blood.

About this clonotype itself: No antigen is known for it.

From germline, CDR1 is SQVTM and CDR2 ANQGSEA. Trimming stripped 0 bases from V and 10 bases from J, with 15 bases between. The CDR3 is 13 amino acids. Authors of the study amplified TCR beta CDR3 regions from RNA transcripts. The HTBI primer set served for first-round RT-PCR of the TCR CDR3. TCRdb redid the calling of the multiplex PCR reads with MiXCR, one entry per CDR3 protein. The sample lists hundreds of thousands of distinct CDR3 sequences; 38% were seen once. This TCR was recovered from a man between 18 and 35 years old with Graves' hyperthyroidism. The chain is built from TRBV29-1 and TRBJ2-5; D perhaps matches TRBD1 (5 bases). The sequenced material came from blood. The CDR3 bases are TGCAGCGTTGAAGATCTTGGGGCCGGGCACCAGTACTTC. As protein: CSVEDLGAGHQYF.